This TCR beta chain is drawn from a study of cytomegalovirus exposure and HLA in healthy donors listed by TCRdb under 2017. General notes on the study: The 500 to 800 repertoires of the first cohort and the 120 validation repertoires were produced on the same platform, according to a later analysis. The aim of the study was to test whether cataloging public T cell receptors could identify signatures of past pathogen exposure. The study combined high-throughput TCR immunosequencing, statistical association of individual TCRs with disease status, and machine learning to predict cytomegalovirus infection status. In addition to the first cohort of hundreds of subjects, a separate validation cohort of approximately 120 different subjects was used.

Libraries came from the immunoSEQ multiplex PCR assay. The study's processing was this. A statistical classification framework was built for diagnosing cytomegalovirus status from the catalog of TCR beta chain sequences. The clones in this table, taken by TCRdb from immuneACCESS, are in-frame only. Not every clone is retained; where verified, under half of the shortfall comes from an unresolved V gene, and the cause of the rest is unknown. D and trimming come from the DNA, and the V and J calls and clone size come from that table. This sample holds 150,000 to 200,000 clones; more than 75% were observed only once. Together, the top ten hold roughly 1.6% of the sample. As concerns this clone: This receptor's antigen is unknown. The record has no base qualities; no much larger clone is one base away.

The paper's findings and limits, for the study overall: The study gave a list of about 160 TCR beta chains associated with cytomegalovirus. Cytomegalovirus status was reported to be diagnosed by the classifier with high specificity and sensitivity in both the original and validation cohorts. A later analysis lacked HLA typing for the validation cohort, so it scored co-occurrence in that cohort across all 110 or so repertoires. The authors suggested that the approach could potentially be generalized to other disease states and immunological phenotypes. In a later analysis, TCRs clustered in the first cohort were found to also tend to co-occur in the 130 or so validation repertoires, with approximately 95% of cluster scores above 0. A few of the identified cytomegalovirus-associated TCR beta chains were confirmed in vitro to be specific for cytomegalovirus antigens. While some public TCRs were present in many individuals, most TCR sequences turned up only very rarely across donors.

Separate from the roughly 660-subject first cohort, the validation cohort of around 130 subjects was the group to which the donors belonged. The CDR3 has 14 amino acids, counting the end cysteine and phenylalanine. The kept DNA is CDR3 alone, 42 bases in frame from the first base. At the junction V is shortened by 5 bases and J by 7 bases; bases outside the gene matches: 8. CDR1 and CDR2, looked up from the germline V gene (reference sequence), are GTSNPN and SVGIG. Source material: PBMCs. This receptor was taken from a young woman in good health and CMV-seronegative. This chain is built from TRBV30 and TRBJ2-3, with 11 bases in between that match TRBD2. The CDR3 reads as follows: CAWSDSGGANTQYF. The bases are TGTGCCTGGTCCGATAGCGGGGGGGCGAATACGCAGTATTTT.